Below, one T cell receptor beta chain is given with its context. The sample belongs to a study of T cell changes during pregnancy in multiple sclerosis. This CDR3 is 12 amino acids long. Trimming removed 0 bases at V and 7 bases at J, with 6 bases between. Germline CDR1 and CDR2: GTSNPN and SVGIG (reference sequence). The repertoire was sequenced with immunoSEQ multiplex PCR; TCRdb's copy has only in-frame clones and lacks some. The sample lists approximately 23,000 clones, 91% occurring once. The TCR originated in a female donor in good health, enrolled as a control in a pregnancy study. This sequence joins TRBV30 and TRBJ2-2, with D hard to call. Here the sequenced sample was CD4+ T cells from peripheral blood mononuclear cells, taken after pregnancy. CDR3 sequence: CAWSVTGGELFF. In DNA, the CDR3 is TGTGCCTGGAGTGTAACGGGCGGGGAGCTGTTTTTT.